The TCR beta chain described here comes from a study of OX40 agonist ivuxolimab in advanced cancers. Findings and caveats of the study: Circulating CD4+ and CD8+ T cells showed clonal expansion by week 6 at 0.1 to 3.0 mg/kg.

Sequencing used immunoSEQ multiplex PCR; TCRdb keeps in-frame clones, though not all of them. The table has some 33,000 clones, about four fifths seen once; the top ten hold 20% to 25%. Of note for this clone: Its target is not known.

Deletions cut 0 bases from V and 6 bases from J, with 13 bases between. The CDR3 is 15 amino acids. Germline CDR1 is SGHNT and CDR2 is YENEEA. Material: CD4+ or CD8+ T cells sorted from blood, obtained in a trial of the OX40 agonist ivuxolimab. The rearrangement joins TRBV11-3 to TRBJ2-3; tentatively, D is TRBD1 (5 bases). This receptor was identified in an adult with an advanced solid tumor such as melanoma, head and neck, liver or kidney cancer. The CDR3 DNA reads TGTGCCAGCAGCTTAGAGGGGCGCGGAATGGATACGCAGTATTTT. The encoded protein is CASSLEGRGMDTQYF.